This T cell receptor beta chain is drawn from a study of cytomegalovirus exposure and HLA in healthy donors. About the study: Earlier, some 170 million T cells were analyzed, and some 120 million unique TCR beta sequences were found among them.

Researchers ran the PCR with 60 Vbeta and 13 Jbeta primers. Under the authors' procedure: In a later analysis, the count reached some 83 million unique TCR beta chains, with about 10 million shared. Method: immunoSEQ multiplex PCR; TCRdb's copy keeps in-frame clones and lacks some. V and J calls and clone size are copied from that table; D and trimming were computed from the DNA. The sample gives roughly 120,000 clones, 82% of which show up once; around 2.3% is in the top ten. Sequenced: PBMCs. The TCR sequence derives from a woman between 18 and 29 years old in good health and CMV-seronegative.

The CDR3 loop reads CASSLFLTDSNQPQHF. CDR3 in DNA: TGTGCCAGCAGTTTATTCCTTACAGATAGCAATCAGCCCCAGCATTTT. The gene calls are TRBV28 and TRBJ1-5; D is undetermined. The CDR3 is 16 residues long. Germline V lookup: CDR1 MDHEN, CDR2 SYDVKM. Trimming took 1 base from V and 0 from J, leaving 10 bases between them.